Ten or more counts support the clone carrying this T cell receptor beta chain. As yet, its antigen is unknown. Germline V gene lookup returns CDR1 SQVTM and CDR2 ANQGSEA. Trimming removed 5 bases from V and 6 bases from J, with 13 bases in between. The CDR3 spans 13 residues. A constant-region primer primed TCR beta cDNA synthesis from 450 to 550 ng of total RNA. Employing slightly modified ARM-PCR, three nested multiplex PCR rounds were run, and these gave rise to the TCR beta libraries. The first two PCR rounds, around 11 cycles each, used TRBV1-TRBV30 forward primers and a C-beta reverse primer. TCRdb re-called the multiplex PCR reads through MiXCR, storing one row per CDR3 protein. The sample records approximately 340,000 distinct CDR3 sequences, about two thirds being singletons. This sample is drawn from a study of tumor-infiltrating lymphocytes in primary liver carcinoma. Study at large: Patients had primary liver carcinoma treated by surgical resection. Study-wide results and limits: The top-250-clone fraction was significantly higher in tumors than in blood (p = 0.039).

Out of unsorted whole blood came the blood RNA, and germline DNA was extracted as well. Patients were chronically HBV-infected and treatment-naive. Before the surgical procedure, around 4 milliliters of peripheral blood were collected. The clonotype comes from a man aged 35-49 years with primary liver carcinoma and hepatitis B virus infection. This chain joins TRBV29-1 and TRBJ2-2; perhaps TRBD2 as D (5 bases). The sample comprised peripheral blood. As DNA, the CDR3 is TGCAGCGTTCTGACGGGAAGGGCCGGGGAGCTGTTTTTT. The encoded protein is CSVLTGRAGELFF.